These 22 T cell receptor beta chains share one sample of origin, sequenced in a study of Graves' ophthalmopathy and Graves' hyperthyroidism. RNA transcripts served as template for amplifying TCR beta CDR3 sequences. An opening RT-PCR round employed HTBI primers and preceded a second-round multiplex PCR. TCRdb re-derived calls from the multiplex PCR reads in MiXCR, one entry per CDR3 protein. This repertoire shows approximately 700,000 distinct CDR3 sequences, roughly 40% found once; its top ten account for approximately 46%. The sequenced material came from peripheral blood. Receptor source: an adult man with Graves' ophthalmopathy.

This clonotype is a singleton in its sample. As DNA, the CDR3 is TGTGCCAGCAGCGTAGCTACACAGATGAACACTGAAGCTTTCTTT. It yields the protein CASSVATQMNTEAFF. V and J are TRBV9 and TRBJ1-1; D is ambiguous. V gave up 0 bases and J gave up 0 bases, with 9 bases separating them. Per germline, CDR1 SGDLS and CDR2 YYNGEE. CDR3 length: 15 residues.

The V gene is TRBV20-1, the J gene TRBJ2-7; 9 positions match TRBD1. Germline assignment: CDR1 DFQATT and CDR2 SNEGSKA (reference sequence). Unmatched junction bases numbered 9, after V lost 5 bases and J lost 7 bases. The CDR3 is 13 residues long. The CDR3 spells CSAGQGIAGEQYF. DNA of the CDR3: TGCAGTGCTGGACAGGGGATAGCCGGGGAGCAGTACTTC.

The chain has TRBV25-1 and TRBJ2-6; unclear D gene. The CDR3 loop spans 17 amino acids. Germline CDR1 and CDR2: MGHDK and SYGVNS. V was clipped by 6 bases and J by 1 base, with 16 bases between them. CDR3 sequence (DNA): TGTGCCAGCAGCGTAGCCCCAACTGGTTCTGGGGCCAACGTCCTGACTTTC. This sequence encodes CASSVAPTGSGANVLTF.

As concerns this clonotype: It may be a read error: a sequence one base away is much more abundant. The chain has TRBV20-1 and TRBJ1-1; D gene ambiguous. Germline lookup yields CDR1 DFQATT and CDR2 SNEGSKA (reference sequence). The CDR3 is 11 residues long. V was trimmed by 7 bases and J by 2 bases, leaving 8 bases between them. The CDR3 DNA sequence: TGCAGTGTGCCGGCCAACACTGAAGCTTTCTTT. Its protein product is CSVPANTEAFF.

The rearrangement links TRBV7-8 to TRBJ1-1; weak D call: TRBD1 (5 bases). CDR1 and CDR2 from the germline V gene are SGHVS and FQNEAQ. V gave up 1 base and J gave up 5 bases, with 11 bases separating them. The CDR3 contains 14 residues. Written as DNA, the CDR3 is TGTGCCAGCAGCTTAGACGGGGGGAAGACTGAAGCTTTCTTT. Residues: CASSLDGGKTEAFF.

V gene TRBV4-1 combines with J gene TRBJ1-5; D gene unclear. CDR3 length: 15 residues. V gave up 2 bases and J gave up 3 bases, with 11 bases separating them. CDR1 MGHRA and CDR2 YSYEKL come from the germline V gene. Here the CDR3 reads CASSQTDPDNQPQHF. CDR3 DNA: TGCGCCAGCAGCCAAACTGACCCAGACAATCAGCCCCAGCATTTT.

The rearrangement joins TRBV6-1 to TRBJ1-5; possible D gene TRBD1, 6 bases. The germline CDR1 and CDR2 sequences are MNHNS and SASEGT. V was cut by 5 bases and J by 10 bases, with 18 bases left in between. This CDR3 contains 14 residues. The CDR3 DNA sequence: TGTGCCAGCAGTAACAGGGAAGGGGAGGATCCCCAGCATTTT. Its translation is CASSNREGEDPQHF.

This chain links TRBV11-2 with TRBJ2-3; D perhaps matches TRBD2 (5 bases). The CDR3 extends over 17 amino acids. Germline V gene lookup returns CDR1 SGHAT and CDR2 FQNNGV. The V and J ends lost 6 bases and 0 bases respectively, with 19 bases between them. The CDR3 here is CASSPNQAETSTDTQYF. The CDR3 nucleotides are TGTGCCAGCAGTCCTAATCAAGCGGAGACTAGCACAGATACGCAGTATTTT.

The chain uses TRBV25-1 and TRBJ1-1; D possibly corresponds to TRBD1 (5 bases). In germline, CDR1 is MGHDK, CDR2 SYGVNS. V was cut by 5 bases and J by 8 bases, with 18 bases left in between. The CDR3 length is 14 residues. The CDR3 nucleotides read TGTGCCAGCAGTTTACTTACGGGACTTTCGGAAGCTTTCTTT. Translating gives CASSLLTGLSEAFF.

J is TRBJ1-3 and V is TRBV5-6; D is unresolved. Deletions cut 1 base from V and 7 bases from J, with 3 bases between. This CDR3 spans 11 amino acids. CDR1 and CDR2 (germline): SGHDT, YYEEEE. The CDR3 DNA reads TGTGCCAGCAGCTTGATCAACACCATATATTTT. Its protein product is CASSLINTIYF.

J is TRBJ2-7 and V is TRBV10-3, with D unresolved. Trimming shortened V by 3 bases and J by 0 bases, and 12 bases separated the two germline ends. Germline lookup yields CDR1 ENHRY and CDR2 SYGVKD. This CDR3 is built from 15 residues. The CDR3 is CAISDGIGNSYEQYF. In nucleotides, the CDR3 is TGTGCCATCAGTGATGGAATCGGCAACTCCTACGAGCAGTACTTC.

The rearrangement links TRBV7-2 to TRBJ2-7; no reliable D call. Germline CDR1 is SGHTA and CDR2 is FQGNSA. The CDR3 runs 12 residues. The V end lost 5 bases, the J end lost 5 bases, and 10 bases lay between the germline ends. This CDR3 reads CASSESKDEQYF. The CDR3 bases are TGTGCCAGCAGCGAAAGCAAGGACGAGCAGTACTTC.

This clonotype has ten or more counts. Sequence at one end of the junction differs from germline and may be a read error. The chain couples TRBV10-3 to TRBJ1-2; D is perhaps TRBD1 (6 bases). The germline CDR1 and CDR2 sequences are ENHRY and SYGVKD. The CDR3 has 13 residues. Written as DNA, the CDR3 is TGTGCCAGCAGTTACTCGAGAGGGGGTGGCTACACCTTC. This encodes CASSYSRGGGYTF.

Many counts were recorded for this clonotype. The genes are TRBV10-1 and TRBJ2-7; tentative D call: TRBD1 (7 bases). CDR1 WNHNN and CDR2 SYGVQD come from the germline V gene (reference sequence). The CDR3 length is 15 residues. V lost 4 bases and J lost 3, with 16 bases in between. The DNA for the CDR3 is TGCGCCAGCAGTGGGCGACAGGGACTTGGCTACGAGCAGTACTTC. It encodes CASSGRQGLGYEQYF.

This clonotype was seen more than once but under ten times. The chain combines TRBV7-2 with TRBJ2-7; no firm D call. Between the trimmed V and J ends, which lost 5 bases and 2 bases, there was a span of 10 bases. Germline CDR1 and CDR2: SGHTA and FQGNSA. The CDR3 has 13 residues. As DNA, the CDR3 is TGTGCCAGCAGCCGGGCGGCTACCTACGAGCAGTACTTC. This translates into CASSRAATYEQYF.

The chain has TRBV11-2 and TRBJ1-3; TRBD1 aligns across 8 bases. Trimming removed 5 bases from V and 9 bases from J; junction bases left unmatched: 6. The CDR3 sequence is 13 residues long. The germline V gene encodes CDR1 SGHAT and CDR2 FQNNGV. For the CDR3, the DNA is TGTGCCAGCAGCCAAGTCACAGGGGGCACCATATATTTT. It translates to CASSQVTGGTIYF.

This clonotype was counted a few times. This chain uses TRBV4-2 with TRBJ2-7; 7 nucleotides align to TRBD2. The trim removed 8 bases at V and 4 bases at J, leaving 8 bases unmatched. CDR1 is LGHNA and CDR2 is YNFKEQ in the germline V gene. The length of the CDR3 is 13 residues. Here the CDR3 reads CASRASGGYEQYF. CDR3 sequence (DNA): TGTGCCAGCCGTGCTAGCGGTGGGTACGAGCAGTACTTC.

This rearrangement joins TRBV7-9 to TRBJ2-5, with unresolved D. The end of the DNA fits TRBJ2-1 better, so the J call may be wrong. The length of the CDR3 is 14 residues. Germline CDR1 is SEHNR and CDR2 is FQNEAQ (reference sequence). CDR3 amino acids: CASSLRSGFNEQFF. As DNA, the CDR3 is TGTGCCAGCAGCTTACGATCGGGTTTCAATGAGCAGTTCTTC.

The J gene is TRBJ1-1, the V gene TRBV10-3; the match to TRBD1 covers 8 bases. Germline-derived CDR1 and CDR2 are ENHRY and SYGVKD. The junction had 0 bases not matched to a gene; V was cut back by 2 bases and J by 1 base. The CDR3 loop spans 14 amino acids. Written as DNA, the CDR3 is TGTGCCATCAGTGAGCAGGGGGCGAACACTGAAGCTTTCTTT. This translates into CAISEQGANTEAFF.

This clonotype was observed a handful of times. This chain links TRBV9 with TRBJ1-6; TRBD1 matches at 7 bases. This CDR3 contains 16 residues. V lost 0 bases and J lost 11; bases outside the gene matches: 11. Per the germline V gene, CDR1 is SGDLS and CDR2 is YYNGEE. In DNA, the CDR3 is TGTGCCAGCAGCGTAGGAGGGGGCGAACGTCCCACACCCCTCCACTTT. Residues: CASSVGGGERPTPLHF.

This clonotype appeared many times. The gene calls are TRBV2 and TRBJ1-1; D not resolved. This CDR3 region has 11 residues. V lost 11 bases, J lost 2 bases, and 9 bases lay in between. Per the germline V gene, CDR1 is SNHLY and CDR2 is FYNNEI. The CDR3 DNA is TGTGCCGTAAGGCTAAACACTGAAGCTTTCTTT. Protein: CAVRLNTEAFF.

At least ten counts were recorded for this clonotype. The chain uses TRBV10-1 and TRBJ2-2; D may be TRBD1 (7 bases). The germline gives CDR1 WNHNN, CDR2 SYGVQD (reference sequence). The CDR3 loop spans 14 amino acids. V lost 2 bases, J lost 6 bases, and 10 bases lay in between. The chain's CDR3 is CASSEARGAGELFF. The CDR3 DNA follows: TGCGCCAGCAGTGAGGCCAGGGGGGCCGGGGAGCTGTTTTTT.